This passage covers 9 T cell receptor beta chains from one sample sequenced in a study of T cells in Graves' hyperthyroidism and ophthalmopathy. TCR beta CDR3 regions were amplified from RNA. First-round RT-PCR of the TCR CDR3 relied on the HTBI primer set. TCRdb passed the multiplex PCR reads through MiXCR, listing each CDR3 protein once. The sample includes about 640,000 distinct CDR3 sequences, more than 12% of them seen just once. The sequenced material came from blood. These receptor sequences come from a woman aged 50 to 65 with Graves' ophthalmopathy.

Many counts were recorded for this clonotype. J is TRBJ2-2 and V is TRBV7-2, with D uncertain. V was shortened by 1 base and J by 0 bases, with 9 bases between the two germline ends. Per the germline V gene, CDR1 is SGHTA and CDR2 is FQGNSA. The CDR3 has 16 residues. The CDR3 DNA follows: TGTGCCAGCAGCTTAGGTTCAGTAGCGAACACCGGGGAGCTGTTTTTT. This translates into CASSLGSVANTGELFF.

This chain links TRBV20-1 with TRBJ1-1; tentatively, D is TRBD1 (5 bases). The CDR3 has 13 residues. Trimming shortened V by 0 bases and J by 5 bases, and 10 bases separated the two germline ends. Germline-derived CDR1 and CDR2 are DFQATT and SNEGSKA (reference sequence). CDR3 loop: CSARDWGETEAFF. DNA of the CDR3: TGCAGTGCTAGAGATTGGGGGGAGACTGAAGCTTTCTTT.

The CDR3 nucleotides are TGTGCCAGCAGCCAAGATTCAACTAGCGGGAGAGGCAATGAGCAGTTCTTC. Its translation is CASSQDSTSGRGNEQFF. The chain employs TRBV4-2 and TRBJ2-1, with 11 bases identical to TRBD2. The junction had 7 bases not matched to a gene; V was cut back by 0 bases and J by 6 bases. Germline V gene lookup returns CDR1 LGHNA and CDR2 YNFKEQ. The CDR3 is 17 amino acids.

The chain employs TRBV7-9 and TRBJ2-3, with 15 bases that match TRBD2. J lost 4 bases, V lost 6 bases, and 11 bases had no gene match. Germline CDR1 SEHNR, CDR2 FQNEAQ (reference sequence). This CDR3 region has 18 residues. CDR3 sequence: CASRSPGTSGRNPDTQYF. The CDR3 DNA reads TGTGCCAGCAGGTCCCCCGGGACTAGCGGGAGGAACCCAGATACGCAGTATTTT.

CDR3 sequence reads: CSVVTGGRTGELFF. CDR3 sequence (DNA): TGCAGCGTTGTTACAGGGGGCAGGACCGGGGAGCTGTTTTTT. The chain has TRBV29-1 and TRBJ2-2; 9 bases map to TRBD1. There are 14 residues in the CDR3. V was clipped by 4 bases and J by 5 bases; unmatched bases: 5. Germline CDR1 SQVTM, CDR2 ANQGSEA.

The rearrangement uses TRBV24-1 and TRBJ2-1; D uncertain. Germline-derived CDR1 and CDR2 are KGHDR and SFDVKD. V was cut by 3 bases and J by 4 bases, with 6 bases left in between. The CDR3 length is 13 residues. In DNA form, the CDR3 reads TGTGCCACCAGTGATCCCTTTTACAATGAGCAGTTCTTC. This translates into CATSDPFYNEQFF.

Many counts were recorded for this clonotype. This chain uses TRBV5-1 with TRBJ2-1, with TRBD2 matching 12 bases. V lost 0 bases and J lost 9; bases outside the gene matches: 4. The CDR3 sequence is 15 residues long. The germline V gene encodes CDR1 SGHRS and CDR2 YFSETQ. Written as DNA, the CDR3 is TGCGCCAGCAGCTTGGGACTAGCGGGAGAATTTGAGCAGTTCTTC. This translates into CASSLGLAGEFEQFF.

This rearrangement joins TRBV6-1 to TRBJ2-7; the match to TRBD1 covers 8 bases. The CDR3 totals 15 residues. With V trimmed by 6 bases and J by 0 bases, 7 bases remained unmatched. Per germline, CDR1 MNHNS and CDR2 SASEGT. The CDR3 nucleotides read TGTGCCAGCAGGATCCGGGACAGGAGCTCCTACGAGCAGTACTTC. Protein product: CASRIRDRSSYEQYF.

The chain is built from TRBV20-1 and TRBJ1-5; 7 bases fit TRBD1. V was clipped by 6 bases and J by 4 bases; unmatched bases: 6. Germline V gene sequence: CDR1 DFQATT, CDR2 SNEGSKA (reference sequence). This CDR3 region has 13 residues. CDR3 amino acids: CSAKTGRNQPQHF. CDR3 bases: TGCAGTGCCAAGACAGGGCGAAATCAGCCCCAGCATTTT.